The clone carrying this TCR beta chain was detected many times. The antigen remains unidentified. Using quantitative 5'-RACE with molecular barcodes, the authors made TCR beta libraries. Each CDR3 protein is one row after TCRdb ran MiXCR on the 5' RACE reads. The table includes about 220,000 distinct CDR3 sequences, 7.3% detected once. This sample is part of a study of CD8 T cells in ankylosing spondylitis. Germline-derived CDR1 and CDR2 are SGHTA and FQGNSA. This CDR3 has 14 residues. Trimming left V 4 bases short and J 6 bases short, with 15 bases between. Study-level results: For ankylosing spondylitis blood, a TCR beta motif of under 10 highly homologous variants appeared characteristic.

Specimen: blood, either unsorted or a sorted T cell fraction (not recorded which). This clonotype originated in a male donor with ankylosing spondylitis. The chain combines TRBV7-2 with TRBJ1-1; weak D call: TRBD1 (6 bases). CDR3 nucleotides: TGTGCCAGCAGCTCATCCCAAACAGGGTCTGAAGCTTTCTTT. This translates into CASSSSQTGSEAFF.